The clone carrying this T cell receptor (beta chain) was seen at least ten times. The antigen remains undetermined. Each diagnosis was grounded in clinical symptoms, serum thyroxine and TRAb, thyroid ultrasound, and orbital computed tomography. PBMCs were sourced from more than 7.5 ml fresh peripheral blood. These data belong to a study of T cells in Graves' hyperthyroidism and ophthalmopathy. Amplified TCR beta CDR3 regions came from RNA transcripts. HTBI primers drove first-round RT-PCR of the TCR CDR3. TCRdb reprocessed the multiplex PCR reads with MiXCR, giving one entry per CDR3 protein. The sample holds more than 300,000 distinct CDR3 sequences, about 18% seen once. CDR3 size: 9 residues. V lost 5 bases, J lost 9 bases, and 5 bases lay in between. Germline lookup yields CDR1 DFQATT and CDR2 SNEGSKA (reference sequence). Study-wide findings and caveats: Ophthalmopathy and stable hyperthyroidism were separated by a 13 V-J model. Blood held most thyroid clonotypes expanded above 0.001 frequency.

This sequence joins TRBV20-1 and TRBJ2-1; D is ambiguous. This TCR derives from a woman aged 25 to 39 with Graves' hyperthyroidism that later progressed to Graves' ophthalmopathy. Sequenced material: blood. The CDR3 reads CSASGEQFF. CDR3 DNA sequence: TGCAGTGCTTCCGGTGAGCAGTTCTTC.